This T cell receptor (beta chain) emerged from a study of human T cells and chemical hapten exposure. At the level of the study: Small volume differences among pooled libraries mainly caused per-sample TCR yield variation. Overall study findings and caveats: Once DPC sensitization occurred, TCRs above 1 in 1000 frequency showed no change.

Time point: healthy volunteer bleed at 6 weeks. Extraction of total RNA was performed on unfractionated whole blood. CDR3 length equals 17 residues. V dropped 1 base and J dropped 3; count of bases not matched to a gene: 6. This clonotype turned up a few times. The target antigen is unknown. Separate cDNA molecules received unique molecular identifiers, which the library attached to them. As originally analysed: Per sample, the median was around 100,000 TCRs, with values from approximately 25,000 to 650,000. TCRdb re-analysed the RACE reads in MiXCR, keeping a single row per CDR3 protein. TCRdb's processing, not the authors', yielded these V and J calls. The table lists 75,000 to 80,000 distinct CDR3 sequences, 8.5% to 9.5% of them singletons.

The specimen sequenced was whole blood. The rearrangement uses TRBV12-3 or TRBV12-4 and TRBJ2-5; 12 bases map to TRBD2. The TCR comes from a female donor in good health. Some clones in this sample may be carry-over from other donors' samples. CDR3: CASSLGLAGGREETQYF. The CDR3 bases are TGTGCCAGCAGTTTAGGGCTAGCGGGGGGGCGAGAAGAGACCCAGTACTTC.